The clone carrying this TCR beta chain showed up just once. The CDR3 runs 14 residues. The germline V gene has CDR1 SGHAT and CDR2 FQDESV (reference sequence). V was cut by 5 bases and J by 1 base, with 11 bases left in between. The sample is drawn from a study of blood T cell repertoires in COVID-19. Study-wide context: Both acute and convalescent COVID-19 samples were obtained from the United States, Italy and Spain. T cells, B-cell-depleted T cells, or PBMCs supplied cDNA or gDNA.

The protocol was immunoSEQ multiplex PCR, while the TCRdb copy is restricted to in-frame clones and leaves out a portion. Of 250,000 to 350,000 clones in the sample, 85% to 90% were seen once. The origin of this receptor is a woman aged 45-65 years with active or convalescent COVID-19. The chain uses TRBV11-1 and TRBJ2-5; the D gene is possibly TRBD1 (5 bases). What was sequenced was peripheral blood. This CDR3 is CASSRRGAQETQYF. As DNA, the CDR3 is TGTGCCAGCAGCCGAAGGGGCGCCCAAGAGACCCAGTACTTC.